This T cell receptor beta chain was identified in a study of cytomegalovirus exposure and HLA in healthy donors (TCRdb year 2017). Notes on the research overall: An earlier analysis of approximately 600 of the donors reported about 290 Gb of sequence data and 100 million to 140 million unique TCR beta sequences from roughly 200 million T cells. Every discovery cohort repertoire had been produced on one sequencing platform. A later genetic analysis used genome-wide SNP genotypes for about 60% of the roughly 700 donors, treating that subset as a discovery cohort. The study aimed to test whether cataloging public T cell receptors could reveal signatures of past pathogen exposure. A later analysis re-examined previously published TCR beta repertoires from hundreds of donors and added high-resolution HLA genotyping to investigate patterns of TCR occurrence. The study used immunosequencing to profile the T cell repertoires of more than 650 subjects and linked those repertoires to cytomegalovirus serostatus. Of the roughly 400 genotyped donors, around 81% fell in the genetic ancestry cluster associated with self-reported Caucasian donors. Typing coverage differed by locus: A, B, C, DRB1 and DQB1 were typed in roughly 629-630 donors, DQA1 in about 550, DPA1 in roughly 590, and DPB1 in roughly 450. Rather than drawing on any new phenotypic data, the later analysis identified candidate immune exposures from TCR beta sequences and the way those sequences occurred across donors. A handful of DR-DQ haplotypes were handled as single units for association and clustering because linkage in the cohort was strong. Among 300 to 500 genotyped donors of the cohort, an average of roughly 230,000 unique TCR beta nucleotide sequences was sequenced per donor, of which about 18% were non-productive. The study combined high-throughput TCR immunosequencing, statistical association of individual TCRs with disease status, and machine learning to predict cytomegalovirus infection status. HLA typing covered class I and class II loci at four-digit resolution. Besides the first cohort of some 670 subjects, a separate validation cohort made up of 90 to 150 different subjects was used. In an earlier analysis of 587 of the donors, high-throughput TCR beta sequencing was used to judge whether each TCR beta V gene segment behaved as functional or pseudogenic. An early release covering roughly 640 HLA-typed donors comprised about 300 gigabases of sequencing data and 65 million to 100 million unique TCR sequences. Donor age, sex, ethnicity and CMV serostatus were compiled alongside the repertoire data.

The method was the immunoSEQ multiplex PCR assay. The multiplex PCR relied on a mix of 60 forward primers for TCR Vbeta segments and 13 reverse primers for TCR Jbeta segments. The CDR3 region of rearranged TCR beta genes was amplified from genomic DNA with a multiplex PCR assay. The amplified TCR beta libraries were sequenced on the Illumina HiSeq System as 87-base-pair reads. The paper's data handling went like this. A later analysis tallied roughly 78 million unique TCR beta chains across the 666 repertoires, and about 12 million of those chains were shared by two or more donors. To remove PCR and sequencing errors, raw reads were error-corrected and collapsed into unique sequences using a nearest-neighbor algorithm that merged closely related sequences. To assign V, D and J gene segments, CDR3 sequences were aligned to IMGT reference sequences. Each retained sequence needed at least a six-nucleotide match to both a V gene segment and a J gene segment. Rearrangements were called productive when the CDR3 lacked stop codons and stayed in frame with V and J; all others were non-productive. CDR3 was defined by IMGT convention, running from the second conserved V-encoded cysteine to the conserved J-encoded phenylalanine. The earlier analysis of about 500 of the donors excluded sequences that lacked an unambiguous match to a single V gene segment. An earlier analysis of about 600 of the donors called V segments functional above 56.7% productive rearrangements and segregating when the between-donor standard deviation exceeded 5%. A statistical classification framework was built to diagnose cytomegalovirus status from the catalog of TCR beta chain sequences. In a later analysis, TCR nucleotide sequences were compared against IMGT/GENE-DB human TR gene sequences so that V and J genes could be assigned. Using the TCRdist pipeline, a later analysis assigned CDR3 sequences along with most-parsimonious VDJ recombination scenarios. In a later analysis, each TCR beta chain was defined by its CDR3 amino acid sequence together with its V-gene family, and reads without a unique V-gene family were excluded. A later analysis removed 450 to 600 highly shared, low-generation-probability nucleotide sequences to deal with suspected cross-contamination and a sequencing artifact. In a later analysis, a clonal expansion index was calculated for each public chain from normalized within-repertoire ranks of inferred template counts. In a later analysis, generation probabilities were computed with a VDJ recombination model fitted to out-of-frame rearrangements, and the resulting probabilities were checked against IGoR. In a later analysis, TCR-TCR, TCR-HLA and TCR-CMV co-occurrence was scored with hypergeometric tests, and a repertoire-size bias correction was applied to TCR pairs. A later analysis estimated false discovery rates by permuting HLA or CMV assignments 20 times. In a later analysis, co-occurring TCRs were grouped using DBSCAN, and TCRdist sequence similarity was added for clustering within HLA-allele-positive subsets. Co-occurrence clustering excluded repertoires with fewer than 30,000 or more than 120,000 public chains, plus five with anomalous nucleotide sharing. TCRdb took over this immuneACCESS table, retaining in-frame rearrangements with V and J assigned. Such tables are incomplete; in checked studies, under half of the missing clones stem from an unresolved V gene, and the remainder is unexplained. That table furnishes V, J and clone size, whereas the DNA furnished D and trimming. The sample data list over 95,000 clones, and 77% of these were observed just once. The top ten clonotypes cover approximately 11% of the sample.

The CDR3 holds 14 amino acids from the cysteine to the phenylalanine. Only the CDR3 region is kept as DNA, spanning 42 bases read in frame from base 1. The germline V gene sets CDR1 to SGHTA and CDR2 to FQGNSA. V drops 2 bases and J drops 6 bases, leaving 11 bases in between. The investigation overall reported the following: Strong co-occurrence of HLA alleles, especially DR and DQ, made assigning TCR associations to individual alleles difficult. Most TCR sequences were observed very rarely across donors, whereas some public TCRs were present in many individuals. In vitro tests confirmed that a few of the cytomegalovirus-associated TCR beta chains recognize cytomegalovirus antigens. A further reported finding was that TCR beta sequences accurately predicted the HLA-A and HLA-B alleles for most subjects in the first cohort. Because some donors lacked HLA typing at each locus, the association tests relied only on the typed subset. According to a later analysis, parvovirus B19, influenza, CMV and Epstein-Barr virus appeared linked to several top co-occurrence clusters. For the cohort, immune exposure information was limited to CMV serostatus. Presence/absence analyses assumed roughly uniform sequencing depth across donors, an assumption that may not hold. A cluster of highly shared sequence variants was judged likely to represent a technical artifact of the sequencing pipeline. The classifier was reported to diagnose cytomegalovirus status with high specificity and sensitivity in both the original cohort and the validation cohort. A later genetic analysis associated a missense DCLRE1C variant with V-gene and J-gene trimming of TCR beta chains, and an independent cohort replicated the association. Broadly in line with IMGT annotations, most TCR beta V segments showed up in productive rearrangements about 87% or about 30% of the time in an earlier analysis of roughly 590 of the donors. Correlated functional status among segregating V segments might be attributable to linkage disequilibrium, but an unknown experimental factor could not be ruled out. In a later analysis, most CMV-associated TCR beta chains were found to appear HLA-restricted, with HLA associations seemingly driven largely by CMV exposure. In a later genetic analysis, fewer N-insertions in productive TCRs were reported among donors in an Asian-associated ancestry cluster than the approximately 710-donor mean. Specific HLA alleles were associated with around 18,000 TCR beta sequences at a false discovery rate of 0.05 in a later analysis. The authors suggested that the approach could potentially be extended to other disease states and immunological phenotypes. In a later analysis, the rate of TCR association differed among HLA loci, with DRB1 alleles having the most associated TCRs and HLA-C alleles having the fewest. A total of about 180 TCR beta chains were listed by the study as associated with cytomegalovirus. A later analysis found that HLA-associated TCR beta chains were more clonally expanded and had lower generation probabilities than equally common non-associated chains. Some IMGT-functional V segments, including TRBV6-2 and TRBV6-3, could not be distinguished by the 87-base-pair reads and were therefore excluded. The earlier analysis of 587 of the donors excluded 15 to 20 rarely observed V segments, including chromosome 9 orphons, because counts were too low. The cohort was sequenced for TCR beta chains only, and without alpha or paired-chain data the features that could be detected were limited.

In total, approximately 700 healthy bone marrow donors made up the cohort. All cohort members were sampled while nominally healthy, although unrecorded immune exposures were likely present. The donor was CMV seropositive and belonged to the group of more than 250 seropositive cohort members. Each donor provided a peripheral blood sample, and peripheral blood mononuclear cells were used for TCR beta sequencing. Genomic DNA extraction from the blood cell samples was performed with the Qiagen DNeasy Blood Extraction Kit. About this clone itself: Its antigen remains undetermined. Within one base of it there is no much larger clone, and no base qualities were kept.

The sample taken for sequencing was PBMCs. The sequence was obtained from a man aged 35 to 55 in good health and CMV-seropositive. The sequence is built from TRBV7-2 and TRBJ2-1, with a weak D call of TRBD1 (5 bases match). The CDR3: CASSLRRTPNEQFF. At the DNA level, the sequence is TGTGCCAGCAGCTTAAGAAGGACACCCAATGAGCAGTTCTTC.